This section outlines one T cell receptor (beta chain) sequence together with its context. The sample belongs to a study of CD8+CD57+ T cells in acquired aplastic anemia. It was patients with CD8+CD57+ cell expansion by flow cytometry who were chosen for sequencing. Genomic DNA, the template, was used for profiling of the TCR beta VDJ and CDR3. TCRdb itself ran the reads through MiXCR, one entry per CDR3 protein. The table records roughly 180,000 distinct CDR3 sequences, about 60% of them present only once. Trimming removed 5 bases from V and 7 bases from J; junction bases left unmatched: 7. CDR3 length: 14 amino acids. Germline lookup yields CDR1 SGHTA and CDR2 FQGNSA.

Sequencing used sorted CD4+, CD8+, or CD8+CD57+ T cells (not recorded which) from PBMCs. This sequence originates from a human donor with aplastic anemia. The chain joins TRBV7-2 to TRBJ2-1; TRBD2 aligns across 8 bases. The CDR3 reads CASSPREGRNEQFF. In nucleotides, the CDR3 is TGTGCCAGCAGCCCCCGGGAGGGCCGTAATGAGCAGTTCTTC.